The T cell receptor beta chain under discussion was sequenced for a study of T cells in Graves' hyperthyroidism and ophthalmopathy. Findings and caveats of the study: Blood also contained most expanded thyroid clonotypes above 0.001.

RNA transcripts served as the template for amplifying TCR beta CDR3 regions. HTBI primers were the set used in a first-round RT-PCR of the TCR CDR3. TCRdb passed the multiplex PCR reads through MiXCR, listing each CDR3 protein once. The table records a few hundred thousand distinct CDR3 sequences, around 46% of them present only once. This clonotype was picked up a small number of times. What it recognizes is unknown. Those patients with uncontrolled infection, other autoimmune disease, pregnancy or lactation were excluded. The germline V gene has CDR1 MNHEY and CDR2 SVGEGT. The CDR3 is 17 residues long. Germline trimming cut 7 bases from V and 4 bases from J; bases unmatched to any gene: 10.

Sample: peripheral blood or thyroid tissue (not recorded which). The sequence was collected from a woman aged 18-30 years with Graves' hyperthyroidism. The rearrangement links TRBV6-2 or TRBV6-3 to TRBJ2-2; 12 bases match TRBD2. DNA of the CDR3: TGTGCCAGCATTCGACTAGCGGGAGTGACGAGCACCGGGGAGCTGTTTTTT. Protein: CASIRLAGVTSTGELFF.